Presented here are 17 T cell receptor beta chains from one specimen sequenced in a study of immune evolution from preneoplasia to lung adenocarcinoma. Here immunoSEQ multiplex PCR was the method, and the copy in TCRdb shows in-frame clones only, minus some. The table lists about 26,000 clones, roughly 74% of them singletons. The source material was FFPE invasive lung adenocarcinoma tissue. All receptors derive from a person aged 55 to 75 with invasive lung adenocarcinoma. Some clones in this sample may be carry-over from other donors' samples.

This clone came up once. This chain links TRBV7-2 with TRBJ1-5, with D tentatively TRBD1 (6 bases). CDR3 length: 15 residues. V lost 5 bases to trimming and J lost 3 bases, with 14 bases between them. Germline CDR1 and CDR2: SGHTA and FQGNSA. CDR3: CASSPELGANQPQHF. The DNA for the CDR3 is TGTGCCAGCAGCCCTGAGCTGGGGGCCAATCAGCCCCAGCATTTT.

The genes are TRBV28 and TRBJ1-5; possible D gene TRBD1, 6 bases. Germline CDR1 and CDR2: MDHEN and SYDVKM. The germline V and J ends were trimmed by 4 bases and 6 bases, with 13 bases remaining between them. The length of the CDR3 is 14 residues. CDR3 protein: CASSSTQGTQPQHF. CDR3 DNA sequence: TGTGCCAGCAGTTCGACCCAGGGGACTCAGCCCCAGCATTTT.

The gene calls are TRBV18 and TRBJ1-1, with D hard to call. The germline V gene encodes CDR1 KGHSH and CDR2 LQKENI. The CDR3 is made up of 14 amino acids. Trimming stripped 10 bases from V and 1 base from J, with 16 bases between. CDR3 sequence: CATRSDRGNTEAFF. DNA for the CDR3: TGTGCCACCCGATCCGACCGGGGGAACACTGAAGCTTTCTTT.

The chain employs TRBV28 and TRBJ2-1; 9 bases line up with TRBD2. Per germline, CDR1 MDHEN and CDR2 SYDVKM. This CDR3 is built from 13 residues. The junction had 5 bases not matched to a gene; V was cut back by 6 bases and J by 8 bases. CDR3 loop: CASRGGRADEQFF. In DNA, the CDR3 is TGTGCCAGCAGGGGCGGGAGGGCCGATGAGCAGTTCTTC.

The chain is built from TRBV7-8 and TRBJ2-7; D remains ambiguous. The germline CDR1 and CDR2 sequences are SGHVS and FQNEAQ. Trimming left V 1 base short and J 3 bases short, with 10 bases between. This CDR3 is 14 amino acids long. The CDR3 here is CASSLDGFSYEQYF. The CDR3 nucleotides read TGTGCCAGCAGCTTAGATGGCTTTAGCTACGAGCAGTACTTC.

This chain connects TRBV7-9 to TRBJ1-2; 9 positions match TRBD1. CDR1 and CDR2 (germline): SEHNR, FQNEAQ (reference sequence). The CDR3 totals 17 residues. V was clipped by 5 bases and J by 4 bases; unmatched bases: 14. The CDR3 coding sequence is TGTGCCAGCAGCAAAAAAACAGGGGGCAGGGAGGCCTATGGCTACACCTTC. This gives the protein CASSKKTGGREAYGYTF. Using reference TRBV7-9 and TRBJ1-2 for the parts outside the CDR3, the full variable domain is DTGVSQNPRHKITKRGQNVTFRCDPISEHNRLYWYRQTLGQGPEFLTYFQNEAQLEKSRLLSDRFSAERPKGSFSTLEIQRTEQGDSAMYLCASSKKTGGREAYGYTFGSGTRLTVV.

The chain joins TRBV7-9 to TRBJ2-2; perhaps D is TRBD1 or TRBD2 (5 bases each). CDR3 size: 14 residues. Germline CDR1 SEHNR, CDR2 FQNEAQ (reference sequence). The V gene lost 5 bases and the J gene lost 6 bases, with 13 bases spanning the gap. CDR3 sequence reads: CASSTWDGAGELFF. CDR3 in DNA: TGTGCCAGCAGCACCTGGGACGGCGCCGGGGAGCTGTTTTTT.

The count of this clone is one. The CDR3 DNA is TGCAGCGTTGATATAGCGGGGCAGACCCAGTACTTC. This translates into CSVDIAGQTQYF. The chain joins TRBV29-1 to TRBJ2-5; 8 nucleotides align to TRBD2. V gave up 3 bases and J gave up 6 bases; unmatched junction bases: 3. There are 12 residues in the CDR3. Germline-derived CDR1 and CDR2 are SQVTM and ANQGSEA.

This clone has more than one count but fewer than ten. The V and J genes are TRBV7-2 and TRBJ2-3; D gene unclear. Trimming took off 2 bases at V and 1 base at J, with 10 bases between the two ends. CDR3 length: 15 amino acids. Germline CDR1 and CDR2: SGHTA and FQGNSA. CDR3 region: CASSLSVSRTDTQYF. In DNA form, the CDR3 reads TGTGCCAGCAGCTTAAGTGTATCACGCACAGATACGCAGTATTTT.

Worth noting for this clone: Other DNA sequences within the sample encode an identical CDR3. The chain combines TRBV28 with TRBJ2-7; 9 bases are shared with TRBD1. V gave up 11 bases and J gave up 5 bases; unmatched junction bases: 7. There are 12 residues in the CDR3. Germline CDR1 MDHEN, CDR2 SYDVKM. The CDR3 nucleotides are TGTGCCTTACGGGACAGGGTGAACGAGCAGTACTTC. Translated, it gives CALRDRVNEQYF.

CDR3 protein: CASSSRREENTIYF. The CDR3 DNA is TGTGCCAGCAGTAGCAGGAGAGAAGAGAACACCATATATTTT. This chain connects TRBV6-4 to TRBJ1-3, with D unclear. Trimming cost V 5 bases and J 7 bases, with 15 bases left between them. This CDR3 has 14 amino acids. Germline V gives CDR1 MRHNA, CDR2 SNTAGT.

The chain has TRBV18 and TRBJ2-7, with 9 bases identical to TRBD2. J lost 5 bases, V lost 5 bases, and 10 bases had no gene match. The CDR3 extends over 15 amino acids. CDR1 and CDR2 (germline): KGHSH, LQKENI. In DNA form, the CDR3 reads TGTGCCAGCTCAACCAAGGCGGGAGGGGTAAACGAGCAGTACTTC. Translated, it gives CASSTKAGGVNEQYF.

The V gene is TRBV6-5, the J gene TRBJ1-5; no clear D. Germline CDR1 MNHEY, CDR2 SVGAGI. The CDR3 is 15 residues long. V was trimmed by 4 bases and J by 3 bases, leaving 13 bases between them. The CDR3 bases are TGTGCCAGCAGTTCCGACGGTTTATTCAATCAGCCCCAGCATTTT. Translation: CASSSDGLFNQPQHF.

The rearrangement joins TRBV7-2 to TRBJ2-1; D may be TRBD2 (6 bases). Germline lookup yields CDR1 SGHTA and CDR2 FQGNSA. The CDR3 covers 16 residues. V dropped 4 bases and J dropped 0 bases, with 13 bases sitting between them. Written as DNA, the CDR3 is TGTGCCAGCAGCTCCAGACTAGAGCACTCCTACAATGAGCAGTTCTTC. Encoded protein: CASSSRLEHSYNEQFF.

This clone was counted a single time. This chain links TRBV7-2 with TRBJ2-3, with 7 positions matching TRBD1. The CDR3 extends over 15 amino acids. Trimming at V came to 4 bases and at J to 3 bases, leaving 7 bases not matched to a gene. Germline CDR1 is SGHTA and CDR2 is FQGNSA. The CDR3 is CASSSDRVGTDTQYF. The DNA of the CDR3 is TGTGCCAGCAGCTCCGACAGGGTCGGGACAGATACGCAGTATTTT.

CDR3 amino acids: CASSRDHGTEQFF. In nucleotides, the CDR3 is TGTGCCAGCAGCCGAGACCACGGGACTGAGCAGTTCTTC. The V and J genes are TRBV7-3 and TRBJ2-1, with D perhaps TRBD1 or TRBD2 (5 bases each). The germline CDR1 and CDR2 sequences are SGHTA and FQGTGA. With 5 bases removed from V and 9 bases from J, the gap between germline ends came to 14 bases. The CDR3 is 13 residues long.

The chain couples TRBV30 to TRBJ2-5, with D unresolved. Germline CDR1 and CDR2: GTSNPN and SVGIG (reference sequence). V dropped 4 bases and J dropped 4 bases, with 16 bases sitting between them. This CDR3 region has 14 residues. The CDR3 loop is CAWTLYKGGETQYF. CDR3 in DNA: TGTGCCTGGACCTTGTATAAAGGTGGAGAGACCCAGTACTTC. The variable domain in full, completed from reference TRBV30 and TRBJ2-5, reads SQTIHQWPATLVQPVGSPLSLECTVEGTSNPNLYWYRQAAGRGLQLLFYSVGIGQISSEVPQNLSASRPQDRQFILSSKKLLLSDSGFYLCAWTLYKGGETQYFGPGTRLLVL.